This paragraph covers one T cell receptor (beta chain) sequence. Deletions cut 1 base from V and 4 bases from J, with 11 bases between. From germline, CDR1 is LNHDA and CDR2 SQIVND (reference sequence). This CDR3 has 15 amino acids. This specimen comes from a study of technical replicates of blood from a handful of donors. Clones were read by immunoSEQ multiplex PCR, and TCRdb kept only the in-frame ones, dropping some. The sample lists 98,000 or so clones, around 95% occurring once. The sequenced material came from T cells isolated from PBMCs. This TCR was sampled from a human donor in good health. The V and J genes are TRBV19 and TRBJ2-1; D is perhaps TRBD2 (6 bases). CDR3 DNA: TGTGCCAGTAGTATAGCGGGAGTATTATACAATGAGCAGTTCTTC. Protein sequence: CASSIAGVLYNEQFF.